Listed below are T cell receptor beta chains from one sample, sequenced in a study of beta chain features in type 1 diabetes. Assay used: immunoSEQ multiplex PCR; TCRdb lists only in-frame clones, some missing. The table has hundreds of thousands of clones, roughly a sixth seen once. Sequenced material: naive CD4+ T cells from blood. Every receptor here comes from a man younger than 35 in good health. Each CDR3 is given without its conserved first and last residue.

v_call	j_call	cdr3_aa
TRBV5-4	TRBJ2-7	AARGGGNYEQY
TRBV5-1	TRBJ2-1	ASSYPSGEQF
TRBV18	TRBJ2-7	ASSPPGVYEQY
TRBV5-1	TRBJ2-1	ASSLVGTSYNEQF
TRBV5-1	TRBJ1-2	ASSRGQEGYT
TRBV2	TRBJ1-1	ASTPRGRNTEAF
TRBV6-6	TRBJ2-6	ASSPPQGIGANVLT
TRBV7-9	TRBJ2-7	ASSLGPHEQY
TRBV29-1	TRBJ1-2	SVGQGVSYGYT
TRBV11-3	TRBJ1-1	ASSLGGMGRDTEAF
TRBV28	TRBJ1-4	ATLTGFAGKLF
TRBV5-1	TRBJ2-3	ASSFGSSTDTQY
TRBV14	TRBJ2-1	ASSQGRWPLQF
TRBV18	TRBJ2-4	ASSRGSGANIQY
TRBV19	TRBJ1-5	ASSTGDRGFYQPQH
TRBV11-1	TRBJ1-2	ASSRDRGRVNYGYT
TRBV2	TRBJ2-5	ASSLQGLPGETQY
TRBV21-1	TRBJ2-7	ASSSSRTSGSREQY
TRBV7-2	TRBJ2-1	ASSLSSYNEQF
TRBV6-1	TRBJ1-1	ASRGQGIVNTEAF
TRBV15	TRBJ2-1	ATSREVAGGPVEQF
TRBV28	TRBJ1-5	ASSAPRGLNQPQH
TRBV7-9	TRBJ2-1	ASSFDIYNEQF
TRBV5-1	TRBJ2-5	ASSLSGAGSKQETQY
TRBV14	TRBJ1-5	ASSQSPGGQPQH
TRBV7-6	TRBJ1-1	ASRRDRAISVNTEAF
TRBV4-3	TRBJ2-5	ASSQDSQRGETQY
TRBV5-4	TRBJ2-3	ASSLFGTSATDTQY
TRBV30	TRBJ2-5	AWKGGGETQY
TRBV28	TRBJ1-2	ASSTLWGVYT
TRBV5-1	TRBJ2-4	ASSPAPGQTPVQY
TRBV11-2	TRBJ2-1	ASSSIVSTGLYNEQF
TRBV30	TRBJ1-4	AWKGGGEKLF
TRBV5-1	TRBJ2-5	ASSPLPGWEETQY
TRBV10-3	TRBJ2-3	AISESGDRFIVSVRDTQY
TRBV6-5	TRBJ2-5	ASSLTRYEQY
TRBV4-3	TRBJ2-1	ASSHPIAGTSGEYNEQF
TRBV9	TRBJ1-1	ASSGHGAMNTEAF
TRBV2	TRBJ1-5	ASNRAGQPQH